A single sample gave rise to the 15 T cell receptor beta chains below, sequenced in a study of cytomegalovirus exposure and HLA in healthy donors. The PCR made use of 60 Vbeta and 13 Jbeta primers. The data were produced by immunoSEQ multiplex PCR, yet TCRdb's version contains in-frame clones alone and is incomplete. The table includes some 210,000 clones, about 83% detected once. Sequenced: PBMCs. All receptors derive from a woman in her 50s in good health and CMV-seropositive.

The chain has TRBV18 and TRBJ2-5; 9 bases agree with TRBD1. CDR3 length: 16 residues. Germline assignment: CDR1 KGHSH and CDR2 LQKENI. The V gene end was trimmed by 6 bases and the J gene end by 3 bases; junction bases not matched to a gene: 11. CDR3 residues: CASSPLPRTGEETQYF. CDR3 in DNA: TGTGCCAGCTCTCCCTTACCGAGGACAGGGGAAGAGACCCAGTACTTC.

This chain uses TRBV28 with TRBJ1-2; D not resolved. From germline, CDR1 is MDHEN and CDR2 SYDVKM. The V and J ends lost 4 bases and 7 bases respectively, with 13 bases between them. The CDR3 is 13 amino acids. The CDR3 here is CASSSPPRGGYTF. CDR3 in DNA: TGTGCCAGCAGTTCCCCCCCACGCGGTGGCTACACCTTC.

The chain links TRBV7-2 to TRBJ2-1; 8 bases match TRBD1. This CDR3 has 12 residues. Trimming at V came to 5 bases and at J to 9 bases, leaving 3 bases not matched to a gene. Germline V lookup: CDR1 SGHTA, CDR2 FQGNSA. The CDR3: CASSPQGGEQFF. The CDR3, as DNA: TGTGCCAGCAGCCCACAGGGGGGTGAGCAGTTCTTC.

V is TRBV27 and J is TRBJ2-2; a weak D match, TRBD2 (6 bases). The CDR3 has 14 amino acids. V was pared by 9 bases and J by 4 bases, with 15 bases between. Germline CDR1 reads MNHEY; CDR2 reads SMNVEV (reference sequence). CDR3 sequence (DNA): TGTGCCAGTAGACCGGGACTCGGCACCGGGGAGCTGTTTTTT. Its protein product is CASRPGLGTGELFF.

J is TRBJ1-1 and V is TRBV4-1; D not resolved. CDR3 length equals 16 residues. CDR1 and CDR2 (germline): MGHRA, YSYEKL. Trimming pared 1 base from V and 6 bases from J, leaving 18 bases between. CDR3 amino acids: CASSQAPGGYNPEAFF. Written as DNA, the CDR3 is TGCGCCAGCAGCCAAGCGCCCGGAGGGTATAATCCTGAAGCTTTCTTT.

This sequence joins TRBV5-6 and TRBJ2-3, with 9 bases aligning to TRBD2. The V and J ends lost 5 bases and 2 bases, in that order; junction bases with no gene match: 9. The germline CDR1 and CDR2 sequences are SGHDT and YYEEEE. The CDR3 extends over 16 amino acids. The CDR3 DNA reads TGTGCCAGCAGGATTGCGGGGGGGCCGTACACAGATACGCAGTATTTT. Its translation is CASRIAGGPYTDTQYF. Full variable domain (missing parts from reference TRBV5-6 and TRBJ2-3): DAGVTQSPTHLIKTRGQQVTLRCSPKSGHDTVSWYQQALGQGPQFIFQYYEEEERQRGNFPDRFSGHQFPNYSSELNVNALLLGDSALYLCASRIAGGPYTDTQYFGPGTRLTVL.

The chain combines TRBV10-3 with TRBJ2-7; 9 positions match TRBD1. The trim removed 6 bases at V and 2 bases at J, leaving 8 bases unmatched. Germline-derived CDR1 and CDR2 are ENHRY and SYGVKD. The CDR3 contains 15 residues. The CDR3 loop is CAIRSPGQGTYEQYF. For the CDR3, the DNA is TGTGCCATCAGATCCCCGGGACAGGGCACCTACGAGCAGTACTTC.

This chain uses TRBV5-1 with TRBJ2-1, with D possibly being TRBD2 (7 bases). CDR3 length equals 15 residues. V gave up 0 bases and J gave up 8 bases, with 15 bases separating them. CDR1 is SGHRS, CDR2 YFSETQ, per germline. CDR3 coding DNA: TGCGCCAGCAGCTTGGTAGGTGGGGGGGCCTATGAGCAGTTCTTC. It yields the protein CASSLVGGGAYEQFF.

This chain connects TRBV5-1 to TRBJ2-1; possibly TRBD2 for D (6 bases). Germline CDR1 SGHRS, CDR2 YFSETQ. The CDR3 contains 15 residues. Trimming pared 4 bases from V and 10 bases from J, leaving 21 bases between. CDR3 residues: CASSLAPRGSGEQFF. CDR3 bases: TGCGCCAGCAGCCTGGCGCCTCGGGGGAGTGGGGAGCAGTTCTTC. Full variable domain (missing parts from reference TRBV5-1 and TRBJ2-1): KAGVTQTPRYLIKTRGQQVTLSCSPISGHRSVSWYQQTPGQGLQFLFEYFSETQRNKGNFPGRFSGRQFSNSRSEMNVSTLELGDSALYLCASSLAPRGSGEQFFGPGTRLTVL.

This clone has only a few counts. The rearrangement uses TRBV10-3 and TRBJ2-7; 7 nucleotides align to TRBD2. CDR1 ENHRY and CDR2 SYGVKD come from the germline V gene. This CDR3 spans 13 amino acids. V was clipped by 10 bases and J by 2 bases; unmatched bases: 8. CDR3 sequence reads: CATGRESAYEQYF. The CDR3 bases are TGTGCCACGGGGAGGGAAAGCGCCTACGAGCAGTACTTC.

The chain has TRBV6-4 and TRBJ2-7, with TRBD1 matching over 9 bases. The CDR3 totals 14 residues. The germline V gene encodes CDR1 MRHNA and CDR2 SNTAGT. Trimming cost V 4 bases and J 3 bases; bases outside gene matches: 4. The CDR3 loop reads CASSVRDRVYEQYF. Here the CDR3 DNA reads TGTGCCAGCAGTGTCCGGGACAGGGTCTACGAGCAGTACTTC.

V and J are TRBV27 and TRBJ2-7; 7 bases map to TRBD1. This CDR3 contains 14 residues. With V trimmed by 2 bases and J by 3 bases, 4 bases remained unmatched. CDR1 and CDR2 (germline): MNHEY, SMNVEV (reference sequence). Here the CDR3 reads CASSLAGTDYEQYF. For the CDR3, the DNA is TGTGCCAGCAGTTTAGCCGGGACAGACTACGAGCAGTACTTC.

The rearrangement links TRBV7-9 to TRBJ1-3; the match to TRBD1 covers 7 bases. The CDR3 runs to 15 residues. V shed 5 bases and J 2 bases; nucleotides not matched to a gene: 6. Germline values: CDR1 SEHNR, CDR2 FQNEAQ (reference sequence). This CDR3 is CASSHGQGAGNTIYF. CDR3 bases: TGTGCCAGCAGCCACGGCCAGGGGGCTGGAAACACCATATATTTT.

The chain uses TRBV6-5 and TRBJ2-1, with 8 bases fitting TRBD2. Trimming cost V 6 bases and J 4 bases; bases outside gene matches: 8. The CDR3 spans 15 residues. CDR1 and CDR2 from the germline V gene are MNHEY and SVGAGI. CDR3 protein: CASSPAGGGYNEQFF. The CDR3, as DNA: TGTGCCAGCAGCCCCGCGGGCGGGGGGTACAATGAGCAGTTCTTC.

The rearrangement links TRBV7-9 to TRBJ2-3, with D possibly matching TRBD1 (6 bases). The V gene's germline CDR1 is SEHNR and CDR2 FQNEAQ (reference sequence). The V gene lost 3 bases and the J gene lost 1 base, with 8 bases spanning the gap. The CDR3 spans 14 residues. The chain's CDR3 is CASSLGAGTDTQYF. The CDR3 nucleotides read TGTGCCAGCAGCTTGGGGGCAGGCACAGATACGCAGTATTTT.